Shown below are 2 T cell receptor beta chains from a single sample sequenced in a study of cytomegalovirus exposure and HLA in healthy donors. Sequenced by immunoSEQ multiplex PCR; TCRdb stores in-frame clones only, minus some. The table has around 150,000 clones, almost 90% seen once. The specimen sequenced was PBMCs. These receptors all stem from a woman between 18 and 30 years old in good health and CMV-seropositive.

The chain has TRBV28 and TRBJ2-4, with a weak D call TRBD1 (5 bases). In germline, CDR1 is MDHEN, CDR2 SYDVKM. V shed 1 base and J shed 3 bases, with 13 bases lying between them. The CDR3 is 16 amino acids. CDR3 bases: TGTGCCAGCAGTTTATTTGGCAGGGAAGGCAAAAACATTCAGTACTTC. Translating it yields CASSLFGREGKNIQYF.

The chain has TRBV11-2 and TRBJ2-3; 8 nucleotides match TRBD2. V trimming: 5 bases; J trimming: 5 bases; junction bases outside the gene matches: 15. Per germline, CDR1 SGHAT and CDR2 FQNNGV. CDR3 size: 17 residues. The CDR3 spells CASSLLYGSGVLDTQYF. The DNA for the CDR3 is TGTGCCAGCAGCCTTCTTTATGGTAGCGGGGTGCTAGATACGCAGTATTTT.